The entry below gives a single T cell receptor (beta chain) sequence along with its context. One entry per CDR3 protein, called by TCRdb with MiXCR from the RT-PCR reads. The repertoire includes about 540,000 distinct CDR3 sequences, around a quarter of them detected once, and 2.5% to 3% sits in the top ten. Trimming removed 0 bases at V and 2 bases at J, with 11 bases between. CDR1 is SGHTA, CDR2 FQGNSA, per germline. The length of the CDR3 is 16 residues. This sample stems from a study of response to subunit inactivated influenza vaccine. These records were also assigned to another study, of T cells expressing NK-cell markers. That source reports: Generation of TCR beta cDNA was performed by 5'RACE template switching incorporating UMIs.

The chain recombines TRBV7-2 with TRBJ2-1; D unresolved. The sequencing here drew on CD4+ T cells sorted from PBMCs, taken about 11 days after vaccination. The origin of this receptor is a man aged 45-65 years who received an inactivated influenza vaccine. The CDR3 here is CASSLAVSPTYNEQFF. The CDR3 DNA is TGTGCCAGCAGCTTAGCCGTCAGCCCTACCTACAATGAGCAGTTCTTC. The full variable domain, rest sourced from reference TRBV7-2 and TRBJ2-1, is GAGVSQSPSNKVTEKGKDVELRCDPISGHTALYWYRQSLGQGLEFLIYFQGNSAPDKSGLPSDRFSAERTGGSVSTLTIQRTQQEDSAVYLCASSLAVSPTYNEQFFGPGTRLTVL.